The 13 T cell receptor beta chains below come from one sample, sequenced in a study of radiotherapy plus CTLA-4 blockade in lung cancer. The table came from immunoSEQ multiplex PCR; TCRdb's copy has only in-frame clones and leaves some out. In the table there are tens of thousands of clones, more than 75% of which are singletons. Here the sequenced sample was peripheral blood, taken from a patient treated with radiotherapy plus ipilimumab. The receptor source for this set is a human donor with non-small cell lung cancer that progressed on radiotherapy plus ipilimumab.

The DNA of the CDR3 is TGTGCCAGCAGCGAGACAGGGTCCAGGGGTGAAAAACTGTTTTTT. Its protein is CASSETGSRGEKLFF. The rearrangement uses TRBV4-2 and TRBJ1-4; 7 bases align to TRBD1. The germline CDR1 and CDR2 sequences are LGHNA and YNFKEQ. The ends lost 5 bases at V and 7 bases at J; junction bases unmatched: 10. The CDR3 contains 15 residues.

This rearrangement joins TRBV2 to TRBJ1-4, with 7 bases fitting TRBD1. The junction had 0 bases not matched to a gene; V was cut back by 6 bases and J by 5 bases. The CDR3 is 12 amino acids. Germline V gene data show CDR1 as SNHLY and CDR2 as FYNNEI. CDR3 DNA sequence: TGTGCCAGCAGGACAGGGAATGAAAAACTGTTTTTT. Translation: CASRTGNEKLFF.

V gene TRBV19 combines with J gene TRBJ1-1, with no clear D. Per germline, CDR1 LNHDA and CDR2 SQIVND (reference sequence). There are 13 residues in the CDR3. Trimming stripped 8 bases from V and 2 bases from J, with 12 bases between. The CDR3 is CASRTLDNTEAFF. CDR3 bases: TGTGCCAGTCGGACCCTCGATAACACTGAAGCTTTCTTT.

This chain joins TRBV7-2 and TRBJ1-1, with no clear D. From germline, CDR1 is SGHTA and CDR2 FQGNSA. This CDR3 comprises 14 residues. Deletions cut 5 bases from V and 0 bases from J, with 10 bases between. CDR3 region: CASSVRHLNTEAFF. The CDR3 DNA sequence: TGTGCCAGCAGCGTTAGACACCTGAACACTGAAGCTTTCTTT.

J is TRBJ2-1 and V is TRBV7-2, with TRBD2 as a possible D gene (5 bases). Germline V lookup: CDR1 SGHTA, CDR2 FQGNSA. V gave up 1 base and J gave up 12 bases, with 13 bases separating them. The CDR3 is 13 residues long. The CDR3: CASSLGRPEGQFF. For the CDR3, the DNA is TGTGCCAGCAGCTTAGGTAGGCCTGAGGGGCAGTTCTTC. The variable domain in full, completed from reference TRBV7-2 and TRBJ2-1, reads GAGVSQSPSNKVTEKGKDVELRCDPISGHTALYWYRQSLGQGLEFLIYFQGNSAPDKSGLPSDRFSAERTGGSVSTLTIQRTQQEDSAVYLCASSLGRPEGQFFGPGTRLTVL.

The chain joins TRBV30 to TRBJ1-1; D is perhaps TRBD1 (6 bases). Germline V CDR1 and CDR2: GTSNPN, SVGIG (reference sequence). The V and J ends lost 2 bases and 11 bases respectively, with 15 bases between them. CDR3 length: 12 residues. CDR3 residues: CAWSFITGLAFF. In nucleotides, the CDR3 is TGTGCCTGGAGTTTTATAACAGGGCTGGCTTTCTTT.

The chain has TRBV9 and TRBJ2-1; D is unclear. The CDR3 sequence is 14 residues long. The germline gives CDR1 SGDLS, CDR2 YYNGEE. Trimming left V 6 bases short and J 0 bases short, with 10 bases between. Here the CDR3 reads CASTRQSSYNEQFF. In DNA form, the CDR3 reads TGTGCCAGCACCAGACAATCCTCCTACAATGAGCAGTTCTTC.

The rearrangement links TRBV7-9 to TRBJ2-7; D is uncertain. This CDR3 contains 11 residues. The ends were cut back, 4 bases at V and 4 bases at J, with 5 bases in the middle. The germline gives CDR1 SEHNR, CDR2 FQNEAQ (reference sequence). The CDR3 nucleotides are TGTGCCAGCAGCTCCCAGTACGAGCAGTACTTC. Translated: CASSSQYEQYF. Combining the CDR3 with reference TRBV7-9 and TRBJ2-7 gives the whole variable domain DTGVSQNPRHKITKRGQNVTFRCDPISEHNRLYWYRQTLGQGPEFLTYFQNEAQLEKSRLLSDRFSAERPKGSFSTLEIQRTEQGDSAMYLCASSSQYEQYFGPGTRLTVT.

The chain recombines TRBV6-1 with TRBJ1-2; 7 bases agree with TRBD1. This CDR3 has 13 amino acids. The germline V gene has CDR1 MNHNS and CDR2 SASEGT. Losses at the gene ends were 5 bases for V and 8 bases for J; bases not matched to a gene: 8. CDR3 in amino acids: CASSRDRAGGYTF. The CDR3 DNA follows: TGTGCCAGCAGTCGAGACAGGGCTGGGGGCTACACCTTC.

The table lists this clone with a count of one. This chain uses TRBV30 with TRBJ2-7; D possibly corresponds to TRBD1 (6 bases). The CDR3 is 13 amino acids. V lost 4 bases to trimming and J lost 3 bases, with 13 bases between them. CDR1 GTSNPN and CDR2 SVGIG come from the germline V gene (reference sequence). The CDR3 here is CAWTRTEFYEQYF. CDR3 in DNA: TGTGCCTGGACGAGGACAGAATTCTACGAGCAGTACTTC.

This chain uses TRBV5-5 with TRBJ2-5, with a possible D match to TRBD1 (5 bases). The V and J ends lost 7 bases and 1 base respectively, with 14 bases between them. This CDR3 region has 14 residues. Looked up from germline, CDR1 is SGHKS and CDR2 is YYEKEE (reference sequence). This chain's CDR3 is CASARGRAQETQYF. Written as DNA, the CDR3 is TGTGCCAGCGCCCGCGGCAGGGCCCAAGAGACCCAGTACTTC.

The DNA for the CDR3 is TGTGCCAGCAGCGTAGAGAGCTCTGGAAACACCATATATTTT. It specifies CASSVESSGNTIYF. The V and J genes are TRBV9 and TRBJ1-3; D gene ambiguous. Trimming stripped 0 bases from V and 0 bases from J, with 4 bases between. CDR3 size: 14 residues. CDR1 is SGDLS, CDR2 YYNGEE, per germline.

The chain recombines TRBV12-5 with TRBJ2-1; 10 positions agree with TRBD2. CDR1 and CDR2 (germline): LGHNT, FRNRAP. The length of the CDR3 is 16 residues. Germline trimming cut 6 bases from V and 3 bases from J; bases unmatched to any gene: 8. Here the CDR3 DNA reads TGTGCTAGTGGCCCCCCGGGACTAGCGCGCTACAATGAGCAGTTCTTC. Protein product: CASGPPGLARYNEQFF. Full variable domain (missing parts from reference TRBV12-5 and TRBJ2-1): DARVTQTPRHKVTEMGQEVTMRCQPILGHNTVFWYRQTMMQGLELLAYFRNRAPLDDSGMPKDRFSAEMPDATLATLKIQPSEPRDSAVYFCASGPPGLARYNEQFFGPGTRLTVL.